This TCR beta chain was recorded in a study of OX40 agonist ivuxolimab in advanced cancers. This clone was picked up one time. The table came from immunoSEQ multiplex PCR; TCRdb's copy has only in-frame clones and leaves some out. The sample shows fewer than 120,000 clones, approximately 90% of them seen only once. The CDR3 has 13 residues. CDR1 and CDR2 (germline): MNHEY, SVGAGI. Trimming removed 5 bases from V and 4 bases from J, with 11 bases in between. The sequence came from an adult with an advanced solid tumor such as melanoma, head and neck, liver or kidney cancer. The specimen comprised CD4+ or CD8+ T cells sorted from blood, sampled in a trial of the OX40 agonist ivuxolimab. The chain recombines TRBV6-5 with TRBJ1-2; D is undetermined. The CDR3 nucleotides read TGTGCCAGCAGTCCACCAAATGGCTATGGCTACACCTTC. Amino acids: CASSPPNGYGYTF.